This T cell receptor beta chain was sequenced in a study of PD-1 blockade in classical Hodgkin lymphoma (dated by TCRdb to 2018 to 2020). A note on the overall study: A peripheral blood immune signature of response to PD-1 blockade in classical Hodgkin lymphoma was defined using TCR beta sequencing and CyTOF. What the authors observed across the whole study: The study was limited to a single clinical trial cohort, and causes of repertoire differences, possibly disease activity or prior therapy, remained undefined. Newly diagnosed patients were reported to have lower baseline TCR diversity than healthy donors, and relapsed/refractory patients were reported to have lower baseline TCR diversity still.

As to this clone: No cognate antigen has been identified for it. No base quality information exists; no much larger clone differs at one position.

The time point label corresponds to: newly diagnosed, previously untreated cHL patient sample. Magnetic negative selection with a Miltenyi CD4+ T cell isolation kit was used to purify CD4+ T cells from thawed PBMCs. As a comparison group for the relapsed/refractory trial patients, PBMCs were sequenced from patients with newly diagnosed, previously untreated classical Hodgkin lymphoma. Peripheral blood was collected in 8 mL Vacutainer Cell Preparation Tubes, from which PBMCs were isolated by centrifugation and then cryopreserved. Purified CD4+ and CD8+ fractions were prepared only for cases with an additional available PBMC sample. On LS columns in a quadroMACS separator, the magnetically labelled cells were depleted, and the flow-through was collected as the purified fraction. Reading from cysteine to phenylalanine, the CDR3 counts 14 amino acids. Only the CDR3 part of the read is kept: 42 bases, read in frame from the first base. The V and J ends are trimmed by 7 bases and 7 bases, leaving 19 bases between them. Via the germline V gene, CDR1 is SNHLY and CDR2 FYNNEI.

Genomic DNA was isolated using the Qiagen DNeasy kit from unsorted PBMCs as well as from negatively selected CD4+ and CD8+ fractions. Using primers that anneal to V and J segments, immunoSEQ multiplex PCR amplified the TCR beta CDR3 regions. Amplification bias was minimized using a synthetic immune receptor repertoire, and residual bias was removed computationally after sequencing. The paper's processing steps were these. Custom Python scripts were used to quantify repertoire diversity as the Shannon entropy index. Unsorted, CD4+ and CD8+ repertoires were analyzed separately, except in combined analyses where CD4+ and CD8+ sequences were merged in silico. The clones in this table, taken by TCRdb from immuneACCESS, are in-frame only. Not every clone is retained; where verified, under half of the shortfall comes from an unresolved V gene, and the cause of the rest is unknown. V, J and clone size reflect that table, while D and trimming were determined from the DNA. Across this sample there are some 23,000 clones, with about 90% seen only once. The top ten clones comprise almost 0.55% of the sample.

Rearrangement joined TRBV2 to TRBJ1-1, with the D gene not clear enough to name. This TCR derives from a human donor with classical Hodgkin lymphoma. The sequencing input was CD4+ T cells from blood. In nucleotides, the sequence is TGTGCCAGCACCATAAGCGCGGCAAATTATGAAGCTTTCTTT. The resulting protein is CASTISAANYEAFF. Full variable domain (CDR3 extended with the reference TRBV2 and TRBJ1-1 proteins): EPEVTQTPSHQVTQMGQEVILRCVPISNHLYFYWYRQILGQKVEFLVSFYNNEISEKSEIFDDQFSVERPDGSNFTLKIRSTKLEDSAMYFCASTISAANYEAFFGQGTRLTVV.